This entry lists 26 T cell receptor beta chains sequenced from one sample in a study of OX40 agonist ivuxolimab in advanced cancers. Sequencing was performed with immunoSEQ multiplex PCR; in TCRdb, only in-frame clones are kept and a portion is missing. This table has 76,000 or so clones, approximately 89% appearing once. The material sequenced was CD4+ or CD8+ T cells sorted from blood, taken in a trial of the OX40 agonist ivuxolimab. These receptors originate from an adult with an advanced solid tumor such as melanoma, head and neck, liver or kidney cancer.

This clone came up once. This sequence joins TRBV5-3 and TRBJ2-7; D remains ambiguous. TRBV5-3 qualifies as an ORF whose function is uncertain. CDR3 length: 16 residues. The V and J ends lost 4 bases and 6 bases respectively, with 23 bases between them. The CDR3 reads CARSAAQAPTPSEQYF. The CDR3 bases are TGTGCCAGAAGCGCTGCTCAGGCCCCGACCCCGTCCGAGCAGTACTTC.

This chain links TRBV7-3 with TRBJ2-3; D assignment may be TRBD1 or TRBD2 (5 bases each). V lost 4 bases to trimming and J lost 7 bases, with 9 bases between them. The CDR3 is made up of 12 amino acids. Germline assignment: CDR1 SGHTA and CDR2 FQGTGA. The CDR3 DNA sequence: TGTGCCAGCAGCTCTAAGGGACATACGCAGTATTTT. Amino acid sequence: CASSSKGHTQYF.

The gene calls are TRBV30 and TRBJ2-1; TRBD2 is a possible D gene (6 bases). The germline CDR1 and CDR2 sequences are GTSNPN and SVGIG (reference sequence). V shed 0 bases and J shed 9 bases, with 12 bases lying between them. CDR3 length: 13 residues. The CDR3 sequence is CAWSVLLGGEQFF. In nucleotides, the CDR3 is TGTGCCTGGAGTGTTTTACTGGGAGGTGAGCAGTTCTTC.

The chain couples TRBV7-6 to TRBJ2-5; 7 nucleotides align to TRBD1. From germline, CDR1 is SGHVS and CDR2 FNYEAQ. Trimming at V came to 5 bases and at J to 1 base, leaving 7 bases not matched to a gene. The CDR3 length is 15 residues. CDR3 DNA: TGTGCCAGCAGCCTCGGACAGGCTCGCCAAGAGACCCAGTACTTC. It specifies CASSLGQARQETQYF.

The CDR3 coding sequence is TGTGCCAGCAGCTCACCCGGGACAGGGTGGCCAACTAATGAAAAACTGTTTTTT. Translation: CASSSPGTGWPTNEKLFF. The rearrangement uses TRBV9 and TRBJ1-4; 9 bases line up with TRBD1. V trimming: 4 bases; J trimming: 0 bases; junction bases outside the gene matches: 10. CDR1 and CDR2 (germline): SGDLS, YYNGEE. The CDR3 contains 18 residues.

This chain links TRBV19 with TRBJ1-4; 7 bases are shared with TRBD1. V trimming: 4 bases; J trimming: 5 bases; junction bases outside the gene matches: 7. In germline, CDR1 is LNHDA, CDR2 SQIVND (reference sequence). This CDR3 is built from 15 residues. The CDR3 bases are TGTGCCAGTAGTACCTCGGGACAGAACAATGAAAAACTGTTTTTT. This translates into CASSTSGQNNEKLFF.

This clone appeared a single time. The rearrangement links TRBV6-5 to TRBJ1-2; possibly TRBD1 for D (5 bases). Looked up from germline, CDR1 is MNHEY and CDR2 is SVGAGI. The germline V and J ends were trimmed by 5 bases and 10 bases, with 11 bases remaining between them. The CDR3 is made up of 11 amino acids. CDR3 nucleotide sequence: TGTGCCAGCAGTGAACCTGGGGCCTACACCTTC. Its protein is CASSEPGAYTF.

This clone was found once. The chain is built from TRBV7-2 and TRBJ2-3; 9 bases match TRBD2. Germline V gene lookup returns CDR1 SGHTA and CDR2 FQGNSA. There are 15 residues in the CDR3. V dropped 0 bases and J dropped 4; count of bases not matched to a gene: 2. The chain's CDR3 is CASSLALAGSDTQYF. The CDR3 DNA reads as TGTGCCAGCAGCTTAGCGCTAGCGGGGTCAGATACGCAGTATTTT.

This sequence joins TRBV7-2 and TRBJ1-1; 7 nucleotides agree with TRBD1. This CDR3 contains 11 residues. V shed 4 bases, J shed 12 bases, and the junction held 5 bases outside the gene matches. Germline CDR1 SGHTA, CDR2 FQGNSA. CDR3 nucleotides: TGTGCCAGCAGCTACGACAGGGTGTCTTTCTTT. As protein: CASSYDRVSFF.

The genes are TRBV28 and TRBJ1-2; the D is unclear. V was trimmed by 6 bases and J by 4 bases, leaving 12 bases between them. Per the germline V gene, CDR1 is MDHEN and CDR2 is SYDVKM. This CDR3 comprises 13 residues. The CDR3 sequence is CASSFPQIYGYTF. CDR3 DNA: TGTGCCAGCAGCTTTCCTCAGATCTATGGCTACACCTTC.

The chain uses TRBV6-5 and TRBJ2-2; D perhaps matches TRBD1 (5 bases). Deletions cut 6 bases from V and 1 base from J, with 12 bases between. The CDR3 covers 15 residues. Germline V lookup: CDR1 MNHEY, CDR2 SVGAGI. CDR3 amino acids: CASSRRQRNTGELFF. CDR3 DNA sequence: TGTGCCAGCAGCAGGAGACAGCGGAACACCGGGGAGCTGTTTTTT.

The J gene is TRBJ2-7, the V gene TRBV7-3; TRBD1 or TRBD2 may be the D gene (5 bases each). Germline V gene sequence: CDR1 SGHTA, CDR2 FQGTGA. The ends were cut back, 5 bases at V and 2 bases at J, with 16 bases in the middle. The CDR3 is made up of 15 amino acids. Here the CDR3 DNA reads TGTGCCAGCAGCCAAGCAGGGACGAACCCCTACGAGCAGTACTTC. This translates into CASSQAGTNPYEQYF.

V gene TRBV19 combines with J gene TRBJ1-3; 7 nucleotides agree with TRBD1. Germline CDR1 and CDR2: LNHDA and SQIVND (reference sequence). This CDR3 is 16 amino acids long. The V gene end was trimmed by 5 bases and the J gene end by 0 bases; junction bases not matched to a gene: 7. The CDR3 spells CASSSGTVFSGNTIYF. CDR3 bases: TGTGCCAGTAGTTCCGGGACAGTATTCTCTGGAAACACCATATATTTT.

There are a few counts of this clone. The chain links TRBV19 to TRBJ2-3; 7 nucleotides align to TRBD1. CDR3 length equals 14 residues. The V gene's germline CDR1 is LNHDA and CDR2 SQIVND (reference sequence). V shed 10 bases, J shed 0 bases, and the junction held 7 bases outside the gene matches. The CDR3 spells CATKDRTSTDTQYF. CDR3 in DNA: TGTGCCACAAAGGACAGGACTAGCACAGATACGCAGTATTTT.

V gene TRBV4-2 combines with J gene TRBJ2-7, with D possibly being TRBD1 or TRBD2 (5 bases each). The CDR3 runs to 17 residues. V was pared by 6 bases and J by 9 bases, with 30 bases between. Germline V gene lookup returns CDR1 LGHNA and CDR2 YNFKEQ. The CDR3 sequence is CASSPELGRGPGSWQYF. The CDR3 coding sequence is TGTGCCAGCAGTCCTGAACTGGGACGGGGCCCAGGTTCGTGGCAGTACTTC.

The V and J genes are TRBV19 and TRBJ2-3; 8 bases are a match to TRBD1. The CDR3 has 14 amino acids. Germline-derived CDR1 and CDR2 are LNHDA and SQIVND (reference sequence). Trimming cost V 4 bases and J 3 bases; bases outside gene matches: 3. CDR3 loop: CASSRQGPTDTQYF. CDR3 nucleotides: TGTGCCAGTAGTAGACAGGGGCCGACAGATACGCAGTATTTT.

The V call is TRBV19, the J call TRBJ1-4; no reliable D call. Trimming stripped 4 bases from V and 4 bases from J, with 10 bases between. This CDR3 has 14 residues. CDR1 is LNHDA and CDR2 is SQIVND in the germline V gene (reference sequence). DNA of the CDR3: TGTGCCAGTAGTAAGACGGGGATTAATGAAAAACTGTTTTTT. This gives the protein CASSKTGINEKLFF.

The V gene is TRBV7-2, the J gene TRBJ2-5, with D perhaps matching TRBD1 (6 bases). The CDR3 has 13 residues. V shed 5 bases and J shed 4 bases, with 11 bases lying between them. The germline gives CDR1 SGHTA, CDR2 FQGNSA. The CDR3 DNA is TGTGCCAGCAGCCTACAGGGCCGAGAGACCCAGTACTTC. Amino acids: CASSLQGRETQYF.

This clone was picked up a small number of times. The CDR3 nucleotides are TGTGCCAGCAGCTTAGCCGTAGCCAAAAACATTCAGTACTTC. Its protein is CASSLAVAKNIQYF. The V gene is TRBV7-2, the J gene TRBJ2-4; D gene uncertain. Germline-derived CDR1 and CDR2 are SGHTA and FQGNSA. The CDR3 runs to 14 residues. V was pared by 0 bases and J by 0 bases, with 3 bases between.

V usage is TRBV9 and J usage is TRBJ2-5, with a weak D call TRBD1 (6 bases). The CDR3 loop spans 13 amino acids. V was pared by 5 bases and J by 1 base, with 9 bases between. Germline lookup yields CDR1 SGDLS and CDR2 YYNGEE. The CDR3 region has the DNA TGTGCCAGCAGTAGGGGGAGCCAAGAGACCCAGTACTTC. Its protein is CASSRGSQETQYF.

V and J are TRBV5-1 and TRBJ1-4; D is unclear. Germline V gene sequence: CDR1 SGHRS, CDR2 YFSETQ. V lost 0 bases and J lost 8, with 17 bases in between. The CDR3 contains 16 residues. The CDR3 coding sequence is TGCGCCAGCAGCTTGGTTGGGGAGCAGCGGACCGAAAAACTGTTTTTT. This codes for CASSLVGEQRTEKLFF.

This CDR3 is CASSERGGVYGYTF. In nucleotides, the CDR3 is TGTGCCAGCAGTGAAAGAGGGGGAGTCTATGGCTACACCTTC. This chain joins TRBV2 and TRBJ1-2, with D tentatively TRBD1 (6 bases). Trimming cost V 2 bases and J 4 bases, with 11 bases left between them. Germline CDR1 and CDR2: SNHLY and FYNNEI. The CDR3 length is 14 residues.

The CDR3 region has the DNA TGTGCCAGCAGCTGGGGGGGACAGGGGGAGCCCCAGCATTTT. It encodes CASSWGGQGEPQHF. The chain carries TRBV5-6 and TRBJ1-5; 11 positions match TRBD1. The CDR3 has 14 amino acids. Germline CDR1 SGHDT, CDR2 YYEEEE. V lost 3 bases to trimming and J lost 8 bases; unmatched junction nucleotides: 4.

With regard to this clone: Distinct nucleotide sequences in the sample also encode this CDR3. The chain combines TRBV5-1 with TRBJ1-3; TRBD1 aligns across 8 bases. Germline CDR1 SGHRS, CDR2 YFSETQ. The CDR3 has 18 amino acids. V was pared by 0 bases and J by 2 bases, with 10 bases of the junction left unmatched. This CDR3 is CASSLEAPGGRAGNTIYF. CDR3 DNA: TGCGCCAGCAGCTTGGAAGCCCCAGGGGGCCGGGCTGGAAACACCATATATTTT.

The gene calls are TRBV6-6 and TRBJ1-2; tentatively, D is TRBD1 (5 bases). CDR1 MNHNY and CDR2 SVGAGI come from the germline V gene (reference sequence). This CDR3 region has 11 residues. Trimming took 11 bases from V and 7 from J, leaving 14 bases between them. CDR3 sequence (DNA): TGTGCCGCCCAGGGAGCCAGTGGCTACACCTTC. This gives the protein CAAQGASGYTF.

This clone was counted only a few times. The rearrangement joins TRBV7-9 to TRBJ1-2; D might be TRBD1 (6 bases). CDR1 is SEHNR and CDR2 is FQNEAQ in the germline V gene (reference sequence). The CDR3 length is 14 residues. Between the trimmed V and J ends, which lost 6 bases and 8 bases, there was a span of 19 bases. The CDR3 spells CASRPTGTSLGYTF. The CDR3 bases are TGTGCCAGCAGACCGACCGGGACAAGCCTGGGCTACACCTTC.